This TCR beta chain emerged from a study of identical twins. TCRdb ran MiXCR on the 5' RACE reads and lists one entry per CDR3 protein. The sample has some 690,000 distinct CDR3 sequences, about 20% seen once; the top ten hold about 4.3%. Per germline, CDR1 SNHLY and CDR2 FYNNEI. This CDR3 region has 13 residues. V lost 7 bases and J lost 9; bases outside the gene matches: 4. These sequences were also reported in another study, on T cells expressing NK-cell markers.

The sample consisted of PBMCs. The TCR sequence derives from a woman younger than 35 in good health. V and J are TRBV2 and TRBJ2-1, with TRBD2 identical over 12 bases. The CDR3 region has the DNA TGTGCCAGCATGGCTAGCGGGAGGGGTGAGCAGTTCTTC. It yields the protein CASMASGRGEQFF.